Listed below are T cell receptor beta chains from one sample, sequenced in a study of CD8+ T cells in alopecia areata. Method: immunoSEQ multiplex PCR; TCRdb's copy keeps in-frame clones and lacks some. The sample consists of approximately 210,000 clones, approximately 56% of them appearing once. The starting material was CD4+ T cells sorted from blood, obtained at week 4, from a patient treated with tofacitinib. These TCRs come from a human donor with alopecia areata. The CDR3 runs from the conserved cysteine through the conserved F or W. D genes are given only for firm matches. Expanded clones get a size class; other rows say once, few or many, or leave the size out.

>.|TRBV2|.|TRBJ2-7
CASTGVGGGFPYEQYF
TGTGCCAGCACCGGGGTCGGCGGGGGCTTCCCCTACGAGCAGTACTTC
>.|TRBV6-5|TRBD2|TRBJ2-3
CASKGSGGTTDTQYF
TGTGCCAGCAAGGGAAGCGGGGGTACCACAGATACGCAGTATTTT
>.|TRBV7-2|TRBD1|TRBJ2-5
CASSGQGLHQETQYF
TGTGCCAGCAGCGGACAGGGACTTCACCAAGAGACCCAGTACTTC
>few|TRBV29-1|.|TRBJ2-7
CSGGHAAGYEQYF
TGCAGCGGAGGACATGCGGCCGGCTACGAGCAGTACTTC
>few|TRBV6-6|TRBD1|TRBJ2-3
CASSRTGRTDTQYF
TGTGCCAGCAGCCGGACAGGCCGCACAGATACGCAGTATTTT
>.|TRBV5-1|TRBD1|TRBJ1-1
CASSLALQGKGTEAFF
TGCGCCAGCAGCTTGGCCTTACAGGGGAAGGGGACTGAAGCTTTCTTT
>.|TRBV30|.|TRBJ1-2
CAWSRAGMYGYTF
TGTGCCTGGAGCCGGGCAGGAATGTATGGCTACACCTTC
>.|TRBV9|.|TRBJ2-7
CASSVDGREQYF
TGTGCCAGCAGCGTTGATGGGCGCGAGCAGTACTTC
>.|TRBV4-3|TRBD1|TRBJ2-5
CASSQQQGAETQYF
TGCGCCAGCAGCCAACAACAGGGGGCAGAGACCCAGTACTTC
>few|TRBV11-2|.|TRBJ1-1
CASSLQYEAFF
TGTGCCAGCAGCTTACAGTATGAAGCTTTCTTT
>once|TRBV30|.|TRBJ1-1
CAWSPFSKAEAFF
TGTGCCTGGAGTCCCTTTAGTAAGGCTGAAGCTTTCTTT
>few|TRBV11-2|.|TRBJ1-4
CASSLVTANEKLFF
TGTGCCAGCAGCTTAGTGACAGCTAATGAAAAACTGTTTTTT
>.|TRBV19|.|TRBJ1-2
CASSKGGDYGYTF
TGTGCCAGTAGTAAAGGGGGAGACTATGGCTACACCTTC
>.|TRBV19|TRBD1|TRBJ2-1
CASSIGPGQWFF
TGTGCCAGTAGTATTGGTCCGGGACAGTGGTTCTTC
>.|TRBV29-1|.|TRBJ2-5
CSVGPAQETQYF
TGCAGCGTTGGGCCAGCTCAAGAGACCCAGTACTTC
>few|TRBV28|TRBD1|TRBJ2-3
CASSLLRGRLAADTQYF
TGTGCCAGCAGTTTATTGAGGGGGCGGCTAGCAGCAGATACGCAGTATTTT
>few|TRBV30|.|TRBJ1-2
CAWTFGGDSYGYTF
TGTGCCTGGACATTCGGGGGGGATAGCTATGGCTACACCTTC
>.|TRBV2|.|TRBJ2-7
CASSYRSGQYEQYF
TGTGCCAGCAGTTATAGATCTGGGCAATACGAGCAGTACTTC
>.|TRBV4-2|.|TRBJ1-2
CASSQDYGRGLGYTF
TGTGCCAGCAGCCAAGATTACGGCAGGGGCCTTGGCTACACCTTC
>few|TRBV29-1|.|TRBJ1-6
CSVEDGRGVSPLHF
TGCAGCGTTGAAGATGGGCGGGGGGTCTCACCCCTCCACTTT
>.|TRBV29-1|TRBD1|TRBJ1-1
CSVEAPGQGEAFF
TGCAGCGTTGAAGCTCCCGGACAGGGCGAAGCTTTCTTT
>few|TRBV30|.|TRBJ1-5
CAWSVASNQPQHF
TGTGCCTGGAGTGTAGCGAGCAATCAGCCCCAGCATTTT
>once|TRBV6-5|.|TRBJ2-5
CASSYGWDGETQYF
TGTGCCAGCAGTTACGGCTGGGACGGAGAGACCCAGTACTTC
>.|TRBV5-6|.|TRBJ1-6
CASSSSGTEYSPLHF
TGTGCCAGCAGCAGTTCCGGGACGGAATATTCACCCCTCCACTTT
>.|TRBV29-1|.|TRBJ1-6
CSVETEGGRNNSPLHF
TGCAGCGTTGAGACTGAGGGGGGACGGAATAATTCACCCCTCCACTTT
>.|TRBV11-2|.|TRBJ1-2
CASSFQNYGYTF
TGTGCCAGCAGCTTCCAGAACTATGGCTACACCTTC
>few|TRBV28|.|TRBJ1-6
CASSRAGSSPLHF
TGTGCCAGCAGCAGGGCAGGGTCTTCACCCCTCCACTTT
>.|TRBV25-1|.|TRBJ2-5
CASSESPGQETQYF
TGTGCCAGCAGTGAATCCCCGGGGCAAGAGACCCAGTACTTC
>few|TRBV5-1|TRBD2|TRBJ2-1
CASRLAGADNEQFF
TGCGCCAGCCGATTAGCGGGGGCGGACAATGAGCAGTTCTTC